This is a list of T cell receptor beta chains from one sample in a study of T-cell reconstitution after alpha-beta-depleted transplantation in children. Each CDR3 protein is one row after TCRdb ran MiXCR on the PCR reads. The sample includes 250,000 to 300,000 distinct CDR3 sequences, around 7.1% of them seen just once. The input for sequencing was peripheral blood, taken 360 days after TCRalphabeta/CD19-depleted stem cell transplant. Source of these receptors: a female patient aged 2-10 years who had a stem cell transplant for Fanconi anemia, so the T cells may come from the graft donor. Each CDR3 is given with its conserved first and last residue. D genes are given only for firm matches. A row's size may be missing; if present it is once, few, many or a size class.

d_call: -; v_call: TRBV30; clone_size: -; cdr3_length: 14; j_call: TRBJ1-5; cdr3_aa: CAWSVRRVNQPQHF; cdr3_nt: TGTGCCTGGAGTGTACGCAGGGTGAATCAGCCCCAGCATTTT
d_call: -; v_call: TRBV20-1; clone_size: -; cdr3_length: 15; j_call: TRBJ1-6; cdr3_aa: CSAREGTAENLALHF; cdr3_nt: TGCAGTGCTAGAGAGGGGACCGCCGAGAATCTGGCCCTCCACTTT
d_call: -; v_call: TRBV6-5; clone_size: few; cdr3_length: 14; j_call: TRBJ2-1; cdr3_aa: CASSYPGDYNEQFF; cdr3_nt: TGTGCCAGCAGTTACCCGGGGGACTACAATGAGCAGTTCTTC
d_call: TRBD2; v_call: TRBV7-8; clone_size: few; cdr3_length: 19; j_call: TRBJ2-4; cdr3_aa: CASSPRPLSRGVAKNIQYF; cdr3_nt: TGTGCCAGCAGCCCACGACCCCTCTCGCGGGGGGTAGCCAAAAACATTCAGTACTTC
d_call: -; v_call: TRBV4-1; clone_size: -; cdr3_length: 19; j_call: TRBJ1-5; cdr3_aa: CASSQKYSRGREWGQPQHF; cdr3_nt: TGCGCCAGCAGCCAAAAGTACTCTCGGGGGCGCGAGTGGGGACAGCCCCAGCATTTT
d_call: -; v_call: TRBV28; clone_size: many; cdr3_length: 14; j_call: TRBJ1-2; cdr3_aa: CASSQTVISYGYTF; cdr3_nt: TGTGCCAGCAGTCAGACAGTAATTTCATATGGCTACACCTTC
d_call: -; v_call: TRBV9; clone_size: many; cdr3_length: 16; j_call: TRBJ1-2; cdr3_aa: CASSVDLGPLLYGYTF; cdr3_nt: TGTGCCAGCAGCGTAGACCTGGGGCCCCTACTCTATGGCTACACCTTC
d_call: -; v_call: TRBV10-3; clone_size: -; cdr3_length: 15; j_call: TRBJ2-2; cdr3_aa: CAISESNINTGELFF; cdr3_nt: TGTGCCATCAGTGAGTCCAACATAAACACCGGGGAGCTGTTTTTT
d_call: TRBD2; v_call: TRBV5-1; clone_size: -; cdr3_length: 15; j_call: TRBJ2-5; cdr3_aa: CASSLERRGGETQYF; cdr3_nt: TGCGCCAGCAGCTTGGAACGGCGCGGGGGAGAGACCCAGTACTTC
d_call: TRBD1; v_call: TRBV3-1; clone_size: -; cdr3_length: 18; j_call: TRBJ2-4; cdr3_aa: CASSFQQGVGAAKNIQYF; cdr3_nt: TGTGCCAGCAGTTTCCAACAGGGGGTTGGGGCTGCCAAAAACATTCAGTACTTC
d_call: -; v_call: TRBV12-3/TRBV12-4; clone_size: many; cdr3_length: 12; j_call: TRBJ2-7; cdr3_aa: CASSSWVSEQYF; cdr3_nt: TGTGCCAGCAGTTCCTGGGTCAGCGAGCAGTACTTC
d_call: -; v_call: TRBV2; clone_size: -; cdr3_length: 11; j_call: TRBJ2-2; cdr3_aa: CASQSSGELFF; cdr3_nt: TGTGCCAGCCAATCCTCCGGGGAGCTGTTTTTT
d_call: TRBD2; v_call: TRBV11-2; clone_size: few; cdr3_length: 12; j_call: TRBJ2-3; cdr3_aa: CASSLNGLAGSF; cdr3_nt: TGTGCCAGCAGCTTAAATGGCCTAGCGGGGTCTTTT
d_call: -; v_call: TRBV27; clone_size: many; cdr3_length: 17; j_call: TRBJ2-1; cdr3_aa: CASGGPTGRISYNEQFF; cdr3_nt: TGTGCCAGCGGGGGTCCTACGGGACGGATCTCCTACAATGAGCAGTTCTTC
d_call: -; v_call: TRBV5-1; clone_size: -; cdr3_length: 17; j_call: TRBJ2-4; cdr3_aa: CASSLSLGPGTQNIQYF; cdr3_nt: TGCGCCAGCAGCTTGTCTTTAGGTCCCGGGACGCAAAACATTCAGTACTTC
d_call: -; v_call: TRBV7-9; clone_size: many; cdr3_length: 17; j_call: TRBJ2-3; cdr3_aa: CASSLASREGFTDTQYF; cdr3_nt: TGTGCCAGCAGCTTAGCCTCACGCGAGGGGTTCACAGATACGCAGTATTTT
d_call: TRBD1; v_call: TRBV11-2; clone_size: few; cdr3_length: 15; j_call: TRBJ2-1; cdr3_aa: CASSSLLQTGVEQFF; cdr3_nt: TGTGCCAGCAGCTCCTTACTTCAGACAGGGGTCGAGCAGTTCTTC
d_call: -; v_call: TRBV5-6; clone_size: -; cdr3_length: 13; j_call: TRBJ2-1; cdr3_aa: CASSLQGRYEQFF; cdr3_nt: TGTGCCAGCAGCTTGCAAGGGCGGTATGAGCAGTTCTTC
d_call: -; v_call: TRBV20-1; clone_size: many; cdr3_length: 12; j_call: TRBJ1-1; cdr3_aa: CSASTGGTEAFF; cdr3_nt: TGCAGTGCTAGTACTGGGGGTACTGAAGCTTTCTTT
d_call: -; v_call: TRBV7-9; clone_size: many; cdr3_length: 15; j_call: TRBJ1-2; cdr3_aa: CASSLSLQLTYGYTF; cdr3_nt: TGTGCCAGCAGCTTATCCCTACAGCTAACCTATGGCTACACCTTC
d_call: -; v_call: TRBV20-1; clone_size: many; cdr3_length: 14; j_call: TRBJ2-5; cdr3_aa: CSARSGLSQETQYF; cdr3_nt: TGCAGTGCTCGGAGCGGGCTCTCTCAAGAGACCCAGTACTTC
d_call: -; v_call: TRBV7-2; clone_size: many; cdr3_length: 15; j_call: TRBJ2-4; cdr3_aa: CASSLLGQFRNIQYF; cdr3_nt: TGTGCCAGCAGCTTACTCGGGCAGTTCAGAAACATTCAGTACTTC
d_call: TRBD2; v_call: TRBV5-1; clone_size: many; cdr3_length: 15; j_call: TRBJ2-7; cdr3_aa: CASSLPGLEGYEQYF; cdr3_nt: TGCGCCAGCAGCTTGCCGGGACTAGAGGGGTACGAGCAGTACTTC
d_call: -; v_call: TRBV6-5; clone_size: many; cdr3_length: 13; j_call: TRBJ1-5; cdr3_aa: CASSYFFGQPQHF; cdr3_nt: TGTGCCAGCAGTTACTTTTTCGGTCAGCCCCAGCATTTT
d_call: TRBD1; v_call: TRBV4-1; clone_size: many; cdr3_length: 15; j_call: TRBJ1-4; cdr3_aa: CASSPVWTGGEKLFF; cdr3_nt: TGCGCCAGCAGCCCGGTATGGACAGGGGGTGAAAAACTGTTTTTT
d_call: TRBD1; v_call: TRBV28; clone_size: many; cdr3_length: 16; j_call: TRBJ2-5; cdr3_aa: CASSRDREEILETQYF; cdr3_nt: TGTGCCAGCAGCCGGGACAGGGAAGAGATACTGGAGACCCAGTACTTC
d_call: -; v_call: TRBV28; clone_size: many; cdr3_length: 14; j_call: TRBJ1-1; cdr3_aa: CASSLTGYDTEAFF; cdr3_nt: TGTGCCAGCAGTTTAACAGGGTATGACACTGAAGCTTTCTTT